This passage covers 18 T cell receptor beta chains from one sample sequenced in a study of blood T cell repertoires in COVID-19. Sequencing was performed with immunoSEQ multiplex PCR; in TCRdb, only in-frame clones are kept and a portion is missing. This table has approximately 250,000 clones, approximately 80% appearing once. Sequenced sample: peripheral blood. These receptors came from a man in his 60s with acute or convalescent COVID-19.

The chain is built from TRBV11-1 and TRBJ2-1; tentative D call: TRBD1 (5 bases). The CDR3 extends over 14 amino acids. V was shortened by 1 base and J by 3 bases, with 7 bases between the two germline ends. Germline values: CDR1 SGHAT, CDR2 FQDESV (reference sequence). CDR3: CASSLGGDYNEQFF. CDR3 DNA sequence: TGTGCCAGCAGCTTAGGGGGCGACTACAATGAGCAGTTCTTC.

The V call is TRBV5-1, the J call TRBJ2-1, with TRBD1 identical over 10 bases. Germline CDR1 and CDR2: SGHRS and YFSETQ. The CDR3 length is 17 residues. Germline trimming cut 2 bases from V and 7 bases from J; bases unmatched to any gene: 12. The CDR3 bases are TGCGCCAGCAGCTTCCGGGACAGGGGAGGGAGAACAAATGAGCAGTTCTTC. It codes for CASSFRDRGGRTNEQFF.

This clone was observed a few times. V usage is TRBV5-1 and J usage is TRBJ2-1; 11 bases match TRBD2. Germline V gene data show CDR1 as SGHRS and CDR2 as YFSETQ. After removal of 1 base from V and 7 bases from J, the junction contained 4 bases not matched to a gene. The CDR3 totals 15 residues. The CDR3 nucleotides read TGCGCCAGCAGCTTGCTCCTAGCGGGGGGTAATGAGCAGTTCTTC. It specifies CASSLLLAGGNEQFF.

The V gene is TRBV12-3 or TRBV12-4, the J gene TRBJ1-2; D perhaps matches TRBD1 (5 bases). The CDR3 sequence is 12 residues long. The V end lost 4 bases, the J end lost 7 bases, and 10 bases lay between the germline ends. The CDR3 DNA sequence: TGTGCCAGCAGTTCAGGGTGGACTGGCTACACCTTC. It yields the protein CASSSGWTGYTF.

The CDR3 region has the DNA TGTGCCAGCAGATTAGCAGGGTTCCCCTATGGCTACACCTTC. It codes for CASRLAGFPYGYTF. This sequence joins TRBV28 and TRBJ1-2, with a weak D call TRBD1 (5 bases). Germline CDR1 reads MDHEN; CDR2 reads SYDVKM. This CDR3 spans 14 amino acids. V was shortened by 6 bases and J by 4 bases, with 15 bases between the two germline ends.

The chain recombines TRBV7-6 with TRBJ1-3, with D tentatively TRBD1 (6 bases). This CDR3 contains 20 residues. CDR1 is SGHVS, CDR2 FNYEAQ, per germline. Trimming left V 2 bases short and J 0 bases short, with 23 bases between. CDR3 sequence (DNA): TGTGCCAGCAGCTTAACCCCAAAGGTACAGGGAGTACACTCTGGAAACACCATATATTTT. Its translation is CASSLTPKVQGVHSGNTIYF.

V usage is TRBV28 and J usage is TRBJ1-1, with 9 positions matching TRBD1. J lost 1 base, V lost 5 bases, and 8 bases had no gene match. Germline V lookup: CDR1 MDHEN, CDR2 SYDVKM. CDR3 size: 16 residues. The CDR3 coding sequence is TGTGCCAGCAGTGGGGGCGGACAGGGGAAGAACACTGAAGCTTTCTTT. Its translation: CASSGGGQGKNTEAFF.

This chain links TRBV11-2 with TRBJ2-5, with D perhaps TRBD2 (5 bases). The CDR3 extends over 13 amino acids. Trimming took off 3 bases at V and 5 bases at J, with 10 bases between the two ends. Germline values: CDR1 SGHAT, CDR2 FQNNGV. Here the CDR3 DNA reads TGTGCCAGCAGCTTGTCTAGCAGGGAGACCCAGTACTTC. Amino acid sequence: CASSLSSRETQYF. The full variable domain, in which reference TRBV11-2 and TRBJ2-5 provide the parts outside the CDR3, is EAGVAQSPRYKIIEKRQSVAFWCNPISGHATLYWYQQILGQGPKLLIQFQNNGVVDDSQLPKDRFSAERLKGVDSTLKIQPAKLEDSAVYLCASSLSSRETQYFGPGTRLLVL.

The CDR3 region is CASSYSTATNTEAFF. CDR3 DNA: TGTGCCAGCAGTTACAGTACAGCCACGAACACTGAAGCTTTCTTT. The gene calls are TRBV6-5 and TRBJ1-1; no firm D call. This CDR3 is built from 15 residues. Germline V CDR1 and CDR2: MNHEY, SVGAGI. V lost 2 bases to trimming and J lost 1 base, with 11 bases between them.

The chain has TRBV28 and TRBJ1-1; 7 bases are a match to TRBD1. V lost 6 bases, J lost 0 bases, and 7 bases stayed unmatched. The CDR3 is 15 amino acids. Germline V lookup: CDR1 MDHEN, CDR2 SYDVKM. The CDR3 DNA sequence: TGTGCCAGCAGCCCCGGGACAGTCATGAACACTGAAGCTTTCTTT. Its translation: CASSPGTVMNTEAFF.

The chain carries TRBV2 and TRBJ1-2; D is possibly TRBD1 (6 bases). V lost 2 bases to trimming and J lost 0 bases, with 13 bases between them. CDR3 size: 16 residues. Per germline, CDR1 SNHLY and CDR2 FYNNEI. The CDR3 is CASSEPAQGSNYGYTF. The CDR3 DNA reads TGTGCCAGCAGTGAACCTGCACAGGGATCTAACTATGGCTACACCTTC.

The CDR3 loop is CSAEGAGEQYF. In nucleotides, the CDR3 is TGCAGCGCCGAGGGGGCTGGCGAGCAGTACTTC. J is TRBJ2-7 and V is TRBV29-1; 7 bases are shared with TRBD1. CDR1 and CDR2 from the germline V gene are SQVTM and ANQGSEA. CDR3 length equals 11 residues. The V gene end was trimmed by 7 bases and the J gene end by 6 bases; junction bases not matched to a gene: 6.

The chain is built from TRBV18 and TRBJ2-3; TRBD2 matches 11 bases. The CDR3 is 16 amino acids. Germline CDR1 and CDR2: KGHSH and LQKENI. Trimming cost V 4 bases and J 5 bases; bases outside gene matches: 8. The CDR3 region has the DNA TGTGCCAGCTCACGCGGGACTAGCGGTCGGTTAGATACGCAGTATTTT. Translating gives CASSRGTSGRLDTQYF.

This chain uses TRBV11-3 with TRBJ2-1, with D possibly TRBD1 on 7 matching bases. The CDR3 loop spans 12 amino acids. The germline V gene encodes CDR1 SGHNT and CDR2 YENEEA. Trimming cost V 5 bases and J 13 bases, with 15 bases left between them. CDR3 region: CASSRGRGEQFF. In DNA form, the CDR3 reads TGTGCCAGCAGCAGGGGGCGCGGGGAACAGTTCTTC.

This clone came up a few times. This rearrangement joins TRBV7-9 to TRBJ2-2, with TRBD2 identical over 10 bases. The CDR3 extends over 16 amino acids. The V gene end was trimmed by 1 base and the J gene end by 6 bases; junction bases not matched to a gene: 5. Germline CDR1 reads SEHNR; CDR2 reads FQNEAQ (reference sequence). The CDR3 region is CASSLVLAGPPGELFF. CDR3 bases: TGTGCCAGCAGCTTAGTACTAGCGGGACCCCCCGGGGAGCTGTTTTTT.

CDR3 region: CASSQDKTGGNTIYF. CDR3 DNA: TGTGCCAGCAGCCAAGATAAAACGGGTGGAAACACCATATATTTT. The chain is built from TRBV4-2 and TRBJ1-3; D not certain. There are 15 residues in the CDR3. Germline assignment: CDR1 LGHNA and CDR2 YNFKEQ. The germline V and J ends were trimmed by 0 bases and 3 bases, with 9 bases remaining between them.

The chain employs TRBV18 and TRBJ2-4, with TRBD1 matching 8 bases. Per the germline V gene, CDR1 is KGHSH and CDR2 is LQKENI. The CDR3 loop spans 18 amino acids. Germline trimming cut 3 bases from V and 0 bases from J; bases unmatched to any gene: 10. The CDR3 region has the DNA TGTGCCAGCTCACCCCCCCCCGGACAGGGACTAGCCAAAAACATTCAGTACTTC. Translation gives CASSPPPGQGLAKNIQYF.

This chain joins TRBV28 and TRBJ1-6, with D unresolved. The CDR3 contains 15 residues. The germline V gene encodes CDR1 MDHEN and CDR2 SYDVKM. V was shortened by 7 bases and J by 0 bases, with 10 bases between the two germline ends. This CDR3 is CASNTPSSYNSPLHF. The CDR3 DNA sequence: TGTGCCAGCAACACGCCTAGCTCCTATAATTCACCCCTCCACTTT. Full variable domain (remainder filled in from reference TRBV28 and TRBJ1-6): DVKVTQSSRYLVKRTGEKVFLECVQDMDHENMFWYRQDPGLGLRLIYFSYDVKMKEKGDIPEGYSVSREKKERFSLILESASTNQTSMYLCASNTPSSYNSPLHFGNGTRLTVT.